One sample yielded the 21 T cell receptor beta chains listed below, sequenced in a study of neoadjuvant anti-PD-1 for oral cavity cancer listed by TCRdb under 2021. Interpreted using the paper, the time point label stands for: before neoadjuvant nivolumab. Library method: the immunoSEQ multiplex PCR assay. TCRdb's version of the immuneACCESS table is confined to in-frame rearrangements and falls short of the full clone set. An unresolved V gene accounts for under half of the shortfall where checked; the remainder is of unknown origin. Across this sample there are about 14,000 clones, with less than 75% seen only once. The ten most abundant clones make up roughly 2.3% of the sample. The sequenced sample was PBMCs, obtained before nivolumab (anti-PD-1) treatment. Receptor source: a person aged 40 to 85 with oral cavity squamous cell carcinoma.

V usage is TRBV2 and J usage is TRBJ2-2; D gene ambiguous. Germline-derived CDR1 and CDR2 are SNHLY and FYNNEI. This CDR3 comprises 13 residues. V lost 6 bases to trimming and J lost 8 bases, with 13 bases between them. CDR3 nucleotides: TGTGCCAGCAGGGGAAGGGAACGAGGGGAGCTGTTTTTT. As protein: CASRGRERGELFF.

This clone occurred once. The V call is TRBV5-5, the J call TRBJ2-5; 8 positions match TRBD1. CDR3 length: 15 residues. Germline-derived CDR1 and CDR2 are SGHKS and YYEKEE (reference sequence). The trim removed 5 bases at V and 3 bases at J, leaving 9 bases unmatched. The CDR3 reads CASRRKPTGEETQYF. CDR3 coding DNA: TGTGCCAGCAGGCGAAAACCGACAGGGGAAGAGACCCAGTACTTC.

The chain uses TRBV28 and TRBJ2-6, with TRBD2 as a possible D gene (6 bases). This CDR3 spans 15 amino acids. V gave up 3 bases and J gave up 4 bases, with 10 bases separating them. Looked up from germline, CDR1 is MDHEN and CDR2 is SYDVKM. The CDR3 loop reads CASSLGGGGANVLTF. The CDR3 region has the DNA TGTGCCAGCAGTTTGGGGGGAGGCGGGGCCAACGTCCTGACTTTC.

The chain has TRBV6-6 and TRBJ1-2, with 7 bases that match TRBD1. In germline, CDR1 is MNHNY, CDR2 SVGAGI (reference sequence). The trim removed 8 bases at V and 7 bases at J, leaving 13 bases unmatched. The CDR3 spans 14 residues. This CDR3 is CASSPREGALGYTF. DNA of the CDR3: TGTGCCAGCTCACCTCGGGAGGGGGCGCTTGGCTACACCTTC.

The chain combines TRBV27 with TRBJ2-1; D may be TRBD2 (6 bases). The CDR3 is 14 residues long. Trimming cost V 5 bases and J 4 bases, with 12 bases left between them. CDR1 and CDR2 from the germline V gene are MNHEY and SMNVEV (reference sequence). CDR3 region: CASSPLGLYNEQFF. In DNA, the CDR3 is TGTGCCAGCAGTCCCCTGGGACTTTACAATGAGCAGTTCTTC.

The V call is TRBV5-6, the J call TRBJ2-5, with D possibly TRBD1 on 5 matching bases. This CDR3 region has 15 residues. The V gene's germline CDR1 is SGHDT and CDR2 YYEEEE. The ends were cut back, 0 bases at V and 5 bases at J, with 14 bases in the middle. The CDR3: CASSLVAGYGETQYF. The CDR3 DNA follows: TGTGCCAGCAGCTTGGTGGCAGGGTATGGCGAGACCCAGTACTTC. The whole variable domain, remainder taken from reference TRBV5-6 and TRBJ2-5, is DAGVTQSPTHLIKTRGQQVTLRCSPKSGHDTVSWYQQALGQGPQFIFQYYEEEERQRGNFPDRFSGHQFPNYSSELNVNALLLGDSALYLCASSLVAGYGETQYFGPGTRLLVL.

In this sample, this clone turned up a few times. J is TRBJ1-5 and V is TRBV7-9; D not certain. Germline CDR1 SEHNR, CDR2 FQNEAQ (reference sequence). Trimming shortened V by 3 bases and J by 1 base, and 7 bases separated the two germline ends. The CDR3 totals 14 residues. CDR3 DNA: TGTGCCAGCAGCTTTCACTCGAGCAATCAGCCCCAGCATTTT. Translating it yields CASSFHSSNQPQHF.

This rearrangement joins TRBV10-2 to TRBJ1-1; weak D call: TRBD1 (6 bases). Deletions cut 7 bases from V and 4 bases from J, with 16 bases between. Germline assignment: CDR1 WSHSY and CDR2 SAAADI. This CDR3 has 14 residues. CDR3 region: CASNPSTGSTEAFF. The CDR3 nucleotides are TGCGCCAGCAACCCTTCGACAGGCAGCACTGAAGCTTTCTTT.

The chain has TRBV5-6 and TRBJ2-2, with a weak D call TRBD2 (7 bases). The CDR3 extends over 16 amino acids. Germline CDR1 SGHDT, CDR2 YYEEEE. V dropped 2 bases and J dropped 3 bases, with 14 bases sitting between them. In nucleotides, the CDR3 is TGTGCCAGCAGCTTTAGTCGGGGGGCCGACACCGGGGAGCTGTTTTTT. Amino acid sequence: CASSFSRGADTGELFF. The full variable domain, rest sourced from reference TRBV5-6 and TRBJ2-2, is DAGVTQSPTHLIKTRGQQVTLRCSPKSGHDTVSWYQQALGQGPQFIFQYYEEEERQRGNFPDRFSGHQFPNYSSELNVNALLLGDSALYLCASSFSRGADTGELFFGEGSRLTVL.

Only a few counts were recorded for this clone. DNA of the CDR3: TGTGCCAGCAGTGAGCACAAAACTTGGACCGGGGAGCTGTTTTTT. It specifies CASSEHKTWTGELFF. The chain carries TRBV2 and TRBJ2-2; D not resolved. The CDR3 is 15 residues long. Looked up from germline, CDR1 is SNHLY and CDR2 is FYNNEI. Trimming took 3 bases from V and 5 from J, leaving 13 bases between them.

The J gene is TRBJ1-4, the V gene TRBV29-1; a weak D match, TRBD1 (5 bases). Per the germline V gene, CDR1 is SQVTM and CDR2 is ANQGSEA. CDR3 length: 13 residues. Deletions cut 4 bases from V and 0 bases from J, with 6 bases between. The CDR3 DNA is TGCAGCGTTGCGGGACCAACTAATGAAAAACTGTTTTTT. Translation gives CSVAGPTNEKLFF.

In its sample, this clone was seen a few times. The gene calls are TRBV29-1 and TRBJ2-2; D perhaps matches TRBD1 (6 bases). V lost 5 bases and J lost 1, with 8 bases in between. The CDR3 length is 13 residues. Germline CDR1 is SQVTM and CDR2 is ANQGSEA. The CDR3 DNA sequence: TGCAGCGTTTTGACAGGGAACACCGGGGAGCTGTTTTTT. This translates into CSVLTGNTGELFF.

This rearrangement joins TRBV7-9 to TRBJ2-1, with 7 nucleotides matching TRBD2. The trim removed 4 bases at V and 0 bases at J, leaving 6 bases unmatched. CDR3 length: 16 residues. Germline CDR1 reads SEHNR; CDR2 reads FQNEAQ (reference sequence). CDR3 sequence reads: CASSSPTSVSYNEQFF. CDR3 nucleotides: TGTGCCAGCAGCTCGCCAACTAGCGTCTCCTACAATGAGCAGTTCTTC.

Note on this clone: An end of the junction differs from the germline gene, which may be a read error. The V call is TRBV12-5, the J call TRBJ1-5; D gene unclear. In germline, CDR1 is LGHNT, CDR2 FRNRAP. The CDR3 totals 13 residues. CDR3 region: CASGFTGKQPQHF. The CDR3 bases are TGTGCTAGTGGTTTTACCGGCAAACAGCCCCAGCATTTT.

V usage is TRBV6-5 and J usage is TRBJ1-5; D not resolved. The V and J ends lost 5 bases and 7 bases respectively, with 3 bases between them. This CDR3 comprises 10 residues. Germline lookup yields CDR1 MNHEY and CDR2 SVGAGI. CDR3 region: CASSEQPQHF. CDR3 in DNA: TGTGCCAGCAGTGAGCAGCCCCAGCATTTT.

This chain connects TRBV6-1 to TRBJ2-7; no definite D call. This CDR3 has 11 amino acids. Trimming stripped 6 bases from V and 5 bases from J, with 8 bases between. The germline V gene encodes CDR1 MNHNS and CDR2 SASEGT. CDR3 nucleotides: TGTGCCAGCAGCCCTGTTCACGAGCAGTACTTC. Its protein is CASSPVHEQYF.

There are a few counts of this clone. This chain joins TRBV5-5 and TRBJ2-1; perhaps TRBD2 as D (5 bases). The CDR3 length is 12 residues. Germline V gene data show CDR1 as SGHKS and CDR2 as YYEKEE (reference sequence). V was pared by 4 bases and J by 6 bases, with 8 bases between. The CDR3 region has the DNA TGTGCCAGCAGCGCGGGCCGCAATGAGCAGTTCTTC. Residues: CASSAGRNEQFF.

The chain is built from TRBV28 and TRBJ2-7, with D tentatively TRBD1 (6 bases). Germline V CDR1 and CDR2: MDHEN, SYDVKM. V was clipped by 3 bases and J by 5 bases, with 11 bases between them. The CDR3 totals 13 residues. The CDR3 reads CASSLEQGDEQYF. CDR3 DNA sequence: TGTGCCAGCAGTTTGGAACAGGGAGACGAGCAGTACTTC. The full variable domain, in which reference TRBV28 and TRBJ2-7 provide the parts outside the CDR3, is DVKVTQSSRYLVKRTGEKVFLECVQDMDHENMFWYRQDPGLGLRLIYFSYDVKMKEKGDIPEGYSVSREKKERFSLILESASTNQTSMYLCASSLEQGDEQYFGPGTRLTVT.

The J gene is TRBJ2-4, the V gene TRBV2, with TRBD2 identical over 7 bases. V dropped 4 bases and J dropped 0; count of bases not matched to a gene: 3. The CDR3 has 15 residues. Germline CDR1 reads SNHLY; CDR2 reads FYNNEI. CDR3 amino acids: CASSVQRGAKNIQYF. The CDR3 nucleotides read TGTGCCAGCAGTGTGCAGCGGGGAGCCAAAAACATTCAGTACTTC.

This chain connects TRBV19 to TRBJ2-3; D might be TRBD2 (7 bases). Germline CDR1 reads LNHDA; CDR2 reads SQIVND (reference sequence). The CDR3 extends over 14 amino acids. Trimming shortened V by 5 bases and J by 5 bases, and 14 bases separated the two germline ends. CDR3 nucleotides: TGTGCCAGTAGTTCAGGACAGCGGGGAGATACGCAGTATTTT. As protein: CASSSGQRGDTQYF.

The rearrangement joins TRBV6-5 to TRBJ1-2; D is undetermined. Germline V gene lookup returns CDR1 MNHEY and CDR2 SVGAGI. This CDR3 spans 14 amino acids. V dropped 0 bases and J dropped 14 bases, with 19 bases sitting between them. The CDR3 DNA sequence: TGTGCCAGCAGTTACTCCCAAAGAACGTCGAATACAACCTTC. It yields the protein CASSYSQRTSNTTF.